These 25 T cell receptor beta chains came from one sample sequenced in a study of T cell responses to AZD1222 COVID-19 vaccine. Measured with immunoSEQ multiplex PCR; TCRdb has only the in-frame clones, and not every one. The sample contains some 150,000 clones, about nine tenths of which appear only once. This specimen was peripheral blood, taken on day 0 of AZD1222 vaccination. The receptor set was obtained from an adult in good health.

The CDR3 coding sequence is TGCGCCAGCAGCTTGCGGACACTCGATTACACTGGAAACACCATATATTTT. Encoded protein: CASSLRTLDYTGNTIYF. This rearrangement joins TRBV5-1 to TRBJ1-3; D is possibly TRBD1 (5 bases). V was shortened by 1 base and J by 2 bases, with 16 bases between the two germline ends. The CDR3 loop spans 17 amino acids. Germline lookup yields CDR1 SGHRS and CDR2 YFSETQ.

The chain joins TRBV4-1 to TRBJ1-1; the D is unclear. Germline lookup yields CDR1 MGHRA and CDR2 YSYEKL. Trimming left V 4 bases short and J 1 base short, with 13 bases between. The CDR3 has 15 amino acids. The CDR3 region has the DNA TGCGCCAGCAGCCCGTCGCGGGAATGGAACACTGAAGCTTTCTTT. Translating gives CASSPSREWNTEAFF.

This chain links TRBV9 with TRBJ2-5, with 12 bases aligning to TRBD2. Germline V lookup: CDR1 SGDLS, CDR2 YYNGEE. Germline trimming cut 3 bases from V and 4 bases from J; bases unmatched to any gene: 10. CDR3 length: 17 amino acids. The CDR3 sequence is CASSARLAGVRGETQYF. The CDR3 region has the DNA TGTGCCAGCAGCGCGAGACTAGCGGGAGTAAGAGGAGAGACCCAGTACTTC.

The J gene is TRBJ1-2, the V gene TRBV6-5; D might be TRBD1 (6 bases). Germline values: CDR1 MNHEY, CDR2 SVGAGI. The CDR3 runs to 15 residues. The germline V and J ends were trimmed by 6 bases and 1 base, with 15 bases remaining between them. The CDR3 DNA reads TGTGCCAGCAGGGAGGGGGGAACCGGTAACTATGGCTACACCTTC. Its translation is CASREGGTGNYGYTF.

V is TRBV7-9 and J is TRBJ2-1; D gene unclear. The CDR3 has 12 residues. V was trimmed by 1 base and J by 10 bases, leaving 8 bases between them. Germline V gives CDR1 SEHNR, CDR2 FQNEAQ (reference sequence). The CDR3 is CASSLGSDEQFF. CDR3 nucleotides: TGTGCCAGCAGCTTAGGATCTGACGAGCAGTTCTTC.

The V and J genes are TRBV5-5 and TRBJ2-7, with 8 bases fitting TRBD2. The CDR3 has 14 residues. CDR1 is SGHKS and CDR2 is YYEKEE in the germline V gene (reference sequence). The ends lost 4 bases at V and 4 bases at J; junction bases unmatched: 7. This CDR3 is CASSPTSGEYEQYF. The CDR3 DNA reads TGTGCCAGCAGCCCCACTAGCGGAGAGTACGAGCAGTACTTC.

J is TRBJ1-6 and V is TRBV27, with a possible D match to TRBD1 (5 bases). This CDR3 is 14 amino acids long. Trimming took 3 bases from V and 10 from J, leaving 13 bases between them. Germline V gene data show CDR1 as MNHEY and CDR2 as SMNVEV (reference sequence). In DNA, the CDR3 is TGTGCCAGCAGTTTCGGGGGGGTAGGATCACCCCTCCACTTT. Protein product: CASSFGGVGSPLHF.

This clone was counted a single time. CDR3 region: CASSQGGLMDIQYF. CDR3 DNA sequence: TGTGCCAGCAGTCAAGGAGGGTTGATGGACATTCAGTACTTC. The chain joins TRBV5-4 to TRBJ2-4; maybe TRBD2 (6 bases). Germline assignment: CDR1 SGHNT and CDR2 YYREEE (reference sequence). This CDR3 spans 14 amino acids. With 5 bases removed from V and 8 bases from J, the gap between germline ends came to 17 bases.

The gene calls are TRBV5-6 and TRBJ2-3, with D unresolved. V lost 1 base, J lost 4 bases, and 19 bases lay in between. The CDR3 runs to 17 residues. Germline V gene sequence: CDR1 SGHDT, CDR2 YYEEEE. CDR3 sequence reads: CASSLLYEWANSDTQYF. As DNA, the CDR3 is TGTGCCAGCAGCTTGCTCTACGAGTGGGCCAATTCAGATACGCAGTATTTT.

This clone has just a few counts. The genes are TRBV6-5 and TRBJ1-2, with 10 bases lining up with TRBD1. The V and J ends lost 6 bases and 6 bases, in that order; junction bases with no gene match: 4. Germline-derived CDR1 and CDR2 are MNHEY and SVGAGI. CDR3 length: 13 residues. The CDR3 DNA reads TGTGCCAGCAGCGAGGACAGGGGGGATGGCTACACCTTC. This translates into CASSEDRGDGYTF.

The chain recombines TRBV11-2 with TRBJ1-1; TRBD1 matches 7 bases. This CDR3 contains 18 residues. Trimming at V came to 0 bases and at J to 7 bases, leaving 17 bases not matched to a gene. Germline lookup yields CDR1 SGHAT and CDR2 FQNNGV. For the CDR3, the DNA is TGTGCCAGCAGCTTAGATCGTCGCGACAGGGTTATCTGGGGTGAAGCTTTCTTT. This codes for CASSLDRRDRVIWGEAFF.

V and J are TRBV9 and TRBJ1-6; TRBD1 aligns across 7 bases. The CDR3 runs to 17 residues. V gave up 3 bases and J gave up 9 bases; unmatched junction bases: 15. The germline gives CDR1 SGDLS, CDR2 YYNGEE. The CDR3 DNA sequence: TGTGCCAGCAGCGGGCCCGGGTTACAGGGGCTCGGTTCACCCCTCCACTTT. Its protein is CASSGPGLQGLGSPLHF.

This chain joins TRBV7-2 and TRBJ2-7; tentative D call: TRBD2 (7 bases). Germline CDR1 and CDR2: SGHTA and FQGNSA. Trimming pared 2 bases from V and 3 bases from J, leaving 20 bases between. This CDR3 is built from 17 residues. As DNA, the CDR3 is TGTGCCAGCAGCTTATTCCTTGGGGGGGCTACACTCTACGAGCAGTACTTC. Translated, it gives CASSLFLGGATLYEQYF.

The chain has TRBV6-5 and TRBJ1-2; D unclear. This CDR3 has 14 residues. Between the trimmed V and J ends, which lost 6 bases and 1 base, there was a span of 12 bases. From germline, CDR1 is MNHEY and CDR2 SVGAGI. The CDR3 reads CASSIGPRNYGYTF. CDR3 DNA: TGTGCCAGCAGCATCGGTCCTCGTAACTATGGCTACACCTTC.

CDR3 coding DNA: TGTGCCAGTAGTCTCACAGGGACCTATGGCTACACCTTC. This encodes CASSLTGTYGYTF. This chain uses TRBV19 with TRBJ1-2; D is perhaps TRBD1 (6 bases). The CDR3 has 13 residues. Deletions cut 5 bases from V and 4 bases from J, with 11 bases between. Germline assignment: CDR1 LNHDA and CDR2 SQIVND (reference sequence).

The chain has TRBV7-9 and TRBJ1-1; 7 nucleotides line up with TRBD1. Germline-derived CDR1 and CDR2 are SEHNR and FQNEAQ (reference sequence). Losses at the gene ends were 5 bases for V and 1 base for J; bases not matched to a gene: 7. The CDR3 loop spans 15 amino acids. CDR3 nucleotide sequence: TGTGCCAGCAGCGCACGAGGGGGCTGGAACACTGAAGCTTTCTTT. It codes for CASSARGGWNTEAFF.

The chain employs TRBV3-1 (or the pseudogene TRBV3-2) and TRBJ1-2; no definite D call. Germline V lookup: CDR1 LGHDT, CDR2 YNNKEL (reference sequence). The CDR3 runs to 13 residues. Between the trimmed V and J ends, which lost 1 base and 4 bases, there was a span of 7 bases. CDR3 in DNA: TGTGCCAGCAGCCAAGGCAGTGGCTATGGCTACACCTTC. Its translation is CASSQGSGYGYTF.

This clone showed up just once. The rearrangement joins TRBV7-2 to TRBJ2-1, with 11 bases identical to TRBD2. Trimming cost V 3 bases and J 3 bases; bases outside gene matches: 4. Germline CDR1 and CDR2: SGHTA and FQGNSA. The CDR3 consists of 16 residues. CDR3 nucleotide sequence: TGTGCCAGCAGCTTCACCGGGACTAGCGGCTACAATGAGCAGTTCTTC. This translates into CASSFTGTSGYNEQFF.

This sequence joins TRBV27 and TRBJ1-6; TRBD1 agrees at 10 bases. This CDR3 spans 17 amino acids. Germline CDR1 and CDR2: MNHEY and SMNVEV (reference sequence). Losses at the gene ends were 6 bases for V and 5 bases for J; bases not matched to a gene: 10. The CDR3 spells CASSNRQGAANNSPLHF. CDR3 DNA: TGTGCCAGCAGCAACCGACAGGGGGCCGCCAATAATTCACCCCTCCACTTT.

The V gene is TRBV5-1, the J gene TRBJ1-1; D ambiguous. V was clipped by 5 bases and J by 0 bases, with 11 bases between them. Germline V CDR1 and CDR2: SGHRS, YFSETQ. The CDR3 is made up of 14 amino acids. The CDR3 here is CASRTGGVNTEAFF. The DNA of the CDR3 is TGCGCCAGCAGAACTGGTGGGGTGAACACTGAAGCTTTCTTT.

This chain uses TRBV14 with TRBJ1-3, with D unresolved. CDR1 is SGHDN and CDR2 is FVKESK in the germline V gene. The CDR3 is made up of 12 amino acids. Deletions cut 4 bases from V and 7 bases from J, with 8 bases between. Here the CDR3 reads CASSPVWNTIYF. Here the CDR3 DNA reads TGTGCCAGCAGCCCCGTTTGGAACACCATATATTTT.

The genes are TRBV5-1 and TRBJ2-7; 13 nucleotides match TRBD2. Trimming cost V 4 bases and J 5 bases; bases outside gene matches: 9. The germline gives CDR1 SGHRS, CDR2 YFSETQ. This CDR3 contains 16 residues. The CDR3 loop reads CASSPYRTSGSNEQYF. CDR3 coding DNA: TGCGCCAGCAGCCCCTATCGGACTAGCGGGAGTAACGAGCAGTACTTC.

CDR3 sequence (DNA): TGCGCCAGCAGCCCCGGACAGGGAGGGCATCAGCCCCAGCATTTT. It encodes CASSPGQGGHQPQHF. The chain employs TRBV5-1 and TRBJ1-5; 8 bases agree with TRBD1. Germline V gene data show CDR1 as SGHRS and CDR2 as YFSETQ. The V segment lost 4 bases and the J segment 5 bases; nucleotides outside the gene matches: 8. This CDR3 spans 15 amino acids.

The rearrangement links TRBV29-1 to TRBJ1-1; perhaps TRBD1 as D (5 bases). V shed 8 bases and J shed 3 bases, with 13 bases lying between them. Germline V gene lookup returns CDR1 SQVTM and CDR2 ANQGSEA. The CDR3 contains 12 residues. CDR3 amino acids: CSCGGTYTEAFF. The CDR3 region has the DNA TGCAGCTGTGGGGGGACTTACACTGAAGCTTTCTTT.

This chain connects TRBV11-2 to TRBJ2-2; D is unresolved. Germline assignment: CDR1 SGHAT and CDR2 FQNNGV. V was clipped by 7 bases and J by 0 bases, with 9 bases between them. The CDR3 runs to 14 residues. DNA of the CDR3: TGTGCCAGCACCCCACAGCCGAACACCGGGGAGCTGTTTTTT. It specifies CASTPQPNTGELFF.